The subject of this entry is one T cell receptor beta chain. The CDR3 length is 16 residues. Trimming at V came to 2 bases and at J to 10 bases, leaving 7 bases not matched to a gene. In germline, CDR1 is KGHSH, CDR2 LQKENI. The data originate from a study of blood T cell repertoires in COVID-19. Study information: Spain, Italy and the United States supplied samples that represented acute and convalescent COVID-19.

Sequencing used immunoSEQ multiplex PCR; TCRdb keeps in-frame clones, though not all of them. The sample shows about 340,000 clones, around 86% of them seen only once. Participants, roughly 18 to 90 years old, spanned around 25 US areas. Sequences were obtained from PBMCs or T cells enriched from blood (not recorded which). The sequence derives from a woman between 35 and 50 years old with acute COVID-19. This chain connects TRBV18 to TRBJ1-6; TRBD1 aligns across 11 bases. The CDR3 region has the DNA TGTGCCAGCTCACCAATGCGGGACAGGGGGGGATCACCCCTCCACTTT. Protein: CASSPMRDRGGSPLHF.